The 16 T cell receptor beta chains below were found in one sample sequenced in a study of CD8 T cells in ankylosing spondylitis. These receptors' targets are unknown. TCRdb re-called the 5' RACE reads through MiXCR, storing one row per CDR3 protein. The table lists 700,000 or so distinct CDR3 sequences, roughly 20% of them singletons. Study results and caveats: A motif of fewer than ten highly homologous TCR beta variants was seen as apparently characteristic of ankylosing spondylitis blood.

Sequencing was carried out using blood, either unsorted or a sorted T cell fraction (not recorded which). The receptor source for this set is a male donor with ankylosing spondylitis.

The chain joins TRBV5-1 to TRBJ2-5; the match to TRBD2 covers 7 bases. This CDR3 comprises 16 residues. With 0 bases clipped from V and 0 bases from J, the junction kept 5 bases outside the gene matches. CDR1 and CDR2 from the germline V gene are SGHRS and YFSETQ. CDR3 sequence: CASSLALGGDQETQYF. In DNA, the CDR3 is TGCGCCAGCAGCTTGGCGCTGGGGGGGGACCAAGAGACCCAGTACTTC.

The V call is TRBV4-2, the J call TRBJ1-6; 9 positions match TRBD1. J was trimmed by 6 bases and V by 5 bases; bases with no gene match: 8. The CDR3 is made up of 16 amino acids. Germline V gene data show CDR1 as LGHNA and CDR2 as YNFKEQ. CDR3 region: CASSDPGQGVNSPLHF. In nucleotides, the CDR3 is TGTGCCAGCAGCGATCCGGGACAGGGTGTTAATTCACCCCTCCACTTT.

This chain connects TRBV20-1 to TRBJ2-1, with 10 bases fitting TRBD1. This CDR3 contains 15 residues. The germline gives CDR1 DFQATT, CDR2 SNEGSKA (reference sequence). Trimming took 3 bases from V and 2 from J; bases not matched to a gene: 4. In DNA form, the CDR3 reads TGCAGTGCTAGGGGACAGGGGAATCCCTACAATGAGCAGTTCTTC. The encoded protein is CSARGQGNPYNEQFF.

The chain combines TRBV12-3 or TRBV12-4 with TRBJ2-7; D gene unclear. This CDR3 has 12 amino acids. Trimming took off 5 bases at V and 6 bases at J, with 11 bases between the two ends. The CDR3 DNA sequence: TGTGCCAGCAGTCCCTCTCGGAGCGAGCAGTACTTC. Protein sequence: CASSPSRSEQYF.

The CDR3 here is CASSMGQEATQHF. The CDR3 bases are TGTGCCAGTAGTATGGGACAAGAAGCTACCCAGCATTTT. V and J are TRBV19 and TRBJ1-5, with a weak D call TRBD1 (6 bases). The germline V gene encodes CDR1 LNHDA and CDR2 SQIVND (reference sequence). This CDR3 comprises 13 residues. V was pared by 3 bases and J by 11 bases, with 14 bases between. Full variable domain (missing parts from reference TRBV19 and TRBJ1-5): DGGITQSPKYLFRKEGQNVTLSCEQNLNHDAMYWYRQDPGQGLRLIYYSQIVNDFQKGDIAEGYSVSREKKESFPLTVTSAQKNPTAFYLCASSMGQEATQHFGDGTRLSIL.

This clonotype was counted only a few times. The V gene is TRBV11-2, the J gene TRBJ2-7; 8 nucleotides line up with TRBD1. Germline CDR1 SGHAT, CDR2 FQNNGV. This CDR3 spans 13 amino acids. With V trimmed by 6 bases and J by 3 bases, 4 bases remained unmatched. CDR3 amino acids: CASRAGQDYEQYF. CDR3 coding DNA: TGTGCCAGCAGGGCGGGACAGGACTACGAGCAGTACTTC.

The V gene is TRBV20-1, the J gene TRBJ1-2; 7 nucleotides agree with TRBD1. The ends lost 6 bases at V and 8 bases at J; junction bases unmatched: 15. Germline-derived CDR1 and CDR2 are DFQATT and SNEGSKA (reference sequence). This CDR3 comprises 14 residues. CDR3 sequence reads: CSARGAGGTRGYTF. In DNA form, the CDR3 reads TGCAGTGCCAGGGGGGCAGGGGGAACTCGAGGCTACACCTTC.

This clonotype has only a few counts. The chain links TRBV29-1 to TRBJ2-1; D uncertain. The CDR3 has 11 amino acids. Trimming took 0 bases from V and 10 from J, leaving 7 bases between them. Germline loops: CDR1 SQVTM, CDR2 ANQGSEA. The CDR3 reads CSVEENGEQFF. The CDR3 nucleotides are TGCAGCGTTGAAGAAAACGGGGAGCAGTTCTTC.

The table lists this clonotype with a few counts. CDR3 DNA: TGCGCCAGCAGCTCGCGGGGAATCGATCGGGACACTGAAGCTTTCTTT. It is translated as CASSSRGIDRDTEAFF. V usage is TRBV5-1 and J usage is TRBJ1-1; D not certain. Looked up from germline, CDR1 is SGHRS and CDR2 is YFSETQ. V lost 3 bases and J lost 3, with 18 bases in between. The CDR3 runs to 16 residues.

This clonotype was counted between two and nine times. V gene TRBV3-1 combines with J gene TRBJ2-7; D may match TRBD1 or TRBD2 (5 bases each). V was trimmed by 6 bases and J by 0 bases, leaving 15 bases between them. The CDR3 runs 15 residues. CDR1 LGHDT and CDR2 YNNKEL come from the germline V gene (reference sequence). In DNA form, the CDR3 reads TGTGCCAGCAGAAAGTCCGGGGCTAGCTCCTACGAGCAGTACTTC. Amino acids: CASRKSGASSYEQYF.

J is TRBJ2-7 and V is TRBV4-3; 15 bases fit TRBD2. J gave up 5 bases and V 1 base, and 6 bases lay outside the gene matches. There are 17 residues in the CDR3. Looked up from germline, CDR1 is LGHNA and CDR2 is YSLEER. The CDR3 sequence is CASSQGTSGRGLNEQYF. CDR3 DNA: TGCGCCAGCAGCCAAGGGACTAGCGGGAGGGGGTTAAACGAGCAGTACTTC.

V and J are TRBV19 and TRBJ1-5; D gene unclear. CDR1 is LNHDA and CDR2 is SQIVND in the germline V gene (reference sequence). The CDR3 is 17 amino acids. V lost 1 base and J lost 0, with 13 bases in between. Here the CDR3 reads CASSIAYSGFSNQPQHF. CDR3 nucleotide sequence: TGTGCCAGTAGTATAGCTTATTCGGGTTTTAGCAATCAGCCCCAGCATTTT.

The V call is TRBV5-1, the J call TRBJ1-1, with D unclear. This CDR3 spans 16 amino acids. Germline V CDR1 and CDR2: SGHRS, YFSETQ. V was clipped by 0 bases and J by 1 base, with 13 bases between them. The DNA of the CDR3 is TGCGCCAGCAGCTTGGGCCCCCGGGGATCGAACACTGAAGCTTTCTTT. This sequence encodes CASSLGPRGSNTEAFF.

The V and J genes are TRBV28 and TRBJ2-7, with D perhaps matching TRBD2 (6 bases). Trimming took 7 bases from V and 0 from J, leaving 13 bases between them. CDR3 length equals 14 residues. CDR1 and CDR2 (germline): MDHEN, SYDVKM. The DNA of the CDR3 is TGTGCCAGCACCCAAACTAGCCACTCCTACGAGCAGTACTTC. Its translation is CASTQTSHSYEQYF.

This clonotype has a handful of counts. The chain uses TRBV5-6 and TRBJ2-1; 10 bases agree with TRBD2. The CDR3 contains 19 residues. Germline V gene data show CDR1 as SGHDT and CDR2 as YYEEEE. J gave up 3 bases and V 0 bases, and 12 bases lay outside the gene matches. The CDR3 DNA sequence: TGTGCCAGCAGCTTGGTGGGAGGTTCGGGGACTAGCGACTACAATGAGCAGTTCTTC. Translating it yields CASSLVGGSGTSDYNEQFF.

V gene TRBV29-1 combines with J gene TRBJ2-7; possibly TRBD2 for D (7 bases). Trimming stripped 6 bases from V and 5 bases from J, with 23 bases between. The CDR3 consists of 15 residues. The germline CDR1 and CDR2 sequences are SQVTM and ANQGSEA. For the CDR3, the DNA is TGCAGCGTCGACTTGGAGGGGGAGGGTGTGGACGAGCAGTACTTC. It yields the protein CSVDLEGEGVDEQYF.